This TCR beta chain was found in a study of blood T cell repertoires in COVID-19. Study-level information: Acute-phase and convalescent COVID-19 samples originated in the United States, Italy and Spain. The cDNA or gDNA used as material had been derived from T cells, B-cell-depleted T cells, or PBMCs.

Germline lookup yields CDR1 SGHRS and CDR2 YFSETQ. V lost 0 bases and J 2 bases, leaving 7 bases between the germline ends. This CDR3 has 14 amino acids. Authors' data handling: The authors estimated nucleated cell counts from reference gene primer amplification. Only in-frame clones appear in the TCRdb table, and some are missing; sequencing was by immunoSEQ multiplex PCR. D and trimming come from the DNA, and the V and J calls and clone size come from that table. This sample has 50,000 or so clones; 82% occur once, and the top ten carry 7% to 8.5%. This clone showed up just once. The chain has TRBV5-1 and TRBJ2-3; D is ambiguous. This receptor was taken from a man between 40 and 49 years old with acute or convalescent COVID-19. Sequenced: peripheral blood. This CDR3 is CASSLGLDTDTQYF. Here the CDR3 DNA reads TGCGCCAGCAGCTTGGGGCTTGACACAGATACGCAGTATTTT.